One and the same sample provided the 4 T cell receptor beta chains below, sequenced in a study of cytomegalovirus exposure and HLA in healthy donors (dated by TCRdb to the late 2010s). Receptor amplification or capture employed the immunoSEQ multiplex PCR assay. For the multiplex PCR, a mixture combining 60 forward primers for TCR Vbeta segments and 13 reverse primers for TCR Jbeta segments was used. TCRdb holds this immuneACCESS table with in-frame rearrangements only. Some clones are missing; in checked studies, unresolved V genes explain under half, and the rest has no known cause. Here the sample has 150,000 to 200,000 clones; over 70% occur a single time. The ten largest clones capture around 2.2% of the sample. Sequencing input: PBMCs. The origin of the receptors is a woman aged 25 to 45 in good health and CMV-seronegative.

CDR3 sequence: CASSSGTGMGETQYF. CDR3 coding DNA: TGTGCCAGCAGCTCGGGGACAGGGATGGGAGAGACCCAGTACTTC. The chain has TRBV7-9 and TRBJ2-5; 9 nucleotides align to TRBD1. The CDR3 sequence is 15 residues long. Germline V lookup: CDR1 SEHNR, CDR2 FQNEAQ (reference sequence). With V trimmed by 4 bases and J by 4 bases, 7 bases remained unmatched.

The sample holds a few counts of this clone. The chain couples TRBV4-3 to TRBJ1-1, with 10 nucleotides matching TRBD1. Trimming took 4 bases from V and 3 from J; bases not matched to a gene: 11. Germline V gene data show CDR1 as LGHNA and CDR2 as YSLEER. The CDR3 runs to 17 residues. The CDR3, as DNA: TGCGCCAGCAGCCCCCGGGACAGGGGTGGCGCGGACACTGAAGCTTTCTTT. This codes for CASSPRDRGGADTEAFF.

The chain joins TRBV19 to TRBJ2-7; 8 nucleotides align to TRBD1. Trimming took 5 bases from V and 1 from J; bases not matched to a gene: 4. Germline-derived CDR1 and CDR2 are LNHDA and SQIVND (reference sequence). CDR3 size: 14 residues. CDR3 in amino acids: CASSSGGRSYEQYF. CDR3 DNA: TGTGCCAGTAGTTCAGGGGGCAGATCCTACGAGCAGTACTTC.

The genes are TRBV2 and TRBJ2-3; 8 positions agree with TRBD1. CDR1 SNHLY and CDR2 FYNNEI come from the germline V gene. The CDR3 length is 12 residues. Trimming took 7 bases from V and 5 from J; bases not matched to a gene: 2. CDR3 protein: CASKDRGDTQYF. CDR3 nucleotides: TGTGCCAGCAAAGACAGGGGAGATACGCAGTATTTT.